The clone carrying this TCR beta chain was seen just once. The data were produced by immunoSEQ multiplex PCR, yet TCRdb's version contains in-frame clones alone and is incomplete. The data show about 51,000 clones, 70% to 90% seen once. Trimming pared 2 bases from V and 6 bases from J, leaving 17 bases between. The CDR3 totals 15 residues. Per the germline V gene, CDR1 is LNHDA and CDR2 is SQIVND (reference sequence). The sample is drawn from a study of T cell clones after liver transplantation. Background on the study: In this trial, immunosuppression withdrawal was attempted within 2 years of liver transplant.

Source: CD8+ T cells from blood, taken 12 months after liver transplant. The sequence was collected from a human patient who received a liver transplant. The graft donor may have contributed some T cells. The V gene is TRBV19, the J gene TRBJ2-7; D not resolved. The CDR3 region is CASSIKRVQFGEQYF. CDR3 nucleotide sequence: TGTGCCAGTAGTATAAAAAGAGTACAGTTTGGCGAGCAGTACTTC.